This T cell receptor beta chain was identified during a study of blood T cell repertoires in COVID-19. The data were produced by immunoSEQ multiplex PCR, yet TCRdb's version contains in-frame clones alone and is incomplete. The sample has roughly 250,000 clones; approximately 87% are singletons. J was trimmed by 2 bases and V by 5 bases; bases with no gene match: 3. The CDR3 contains 15 residues. Germline V gene lookup returns CDR1 SGHTA and CDR2 FQGNSA. The receptor was isolated from a human donor in a cohort sampled during active COVID-19. Sequencing input: peripheral blood. V and J are TRBV7-2 and TRBJ2-7; TRBD2 matches 13 bases. The CDR3 reads CASSPTSGGAYEQYF. CDR3 bases: TGTGCCAGCAGCCCCACTAGCGGGGGGGCCTACGAGCAGTACTTC.